This T cell receptor beta chain was obtained from a study of T cells expressing NK-cell markers (dated by TCRdb to 2020 to 2022). As for the study more broadly: In sorted CD3+CD56+NKG2C+, CD3+CD56+NKG2C- and CD3+CD56-NKG2C+ T-cell subsets from about 8 donors, TCR beta-chain repertoires were profiled. The study sequenced eight donors, all healthy volunteers chosen at random: three men and five women. Among the eight sequenced donors, seven were HCMV-seropositive and one was HCMV-seronegative. The libraries were sequenced on Illumina HiSeq 2000/2500, MiSeq or NextSeq, producing 2 x 150 bp reads.

The full study reports these points: Those dominant clonotypes were again the most abundant among CD3+CD56-NKG2C+ cells in a few donors, at roughly 28.3-65%. Whether the expanded NKG2C-expressing T cell clones were specific for HCMV antigens remained unclear. In five to seven donors, the dominant CD3+CD56+NKG2C+ clonotypes were found to rank among the top 10 CD8+ clonotypes and to make up about 1.0-7.0% of CD8+ T cells.

With regard to this clonotype: The target of this receptor is not known.

A commercial ELISA kit detecting HCMV-specific IgG in serum was used to determine HCMV serostatus. Peripheral blood mononuclear cells were isolated from blood by Ficoll density gradient centrifugation. The sample was run on an Illumina HiSeq 2000. 5'RACE template switching, by which a universal primer site and unique molecular identifiers were added, was used to make TCR beta cDNA libraries. Synthesis of cDNA was primed from the TCR beta constant segment and was followed by two consecutive PCR amplification steps. As for the original processing: Reads were demultiplexed and grouped by UMI with MIGEC, and clonotypes were assembled and quantified with MiTCR. To exclude erroneous sequences, any TCR cDNA sequence not supported by at least two reads was discarded. The tcR package was used for downstream repertoire analysis, and clonotypes were matched between fractions using CDR3 nucleotide sequence together with V segment. VDJmatch was used to annotate antigen specificity against VDJdb, with one amino acid substitution allowed in CDR3. The reads were reprocessed in TCRdb, with one entry per CDR3 protein sequence and no accompanying DNA. The V and J calls were not made by the authors but by TCRdb's processing. The table for this sample lists some 450,000 distinct CDR3 sequences. The ten largest make up under 7.5% of the sample.

The sequenced sample consisted of blood T cells: a sorted CD56 or NKG2C T cell subset, CD4+ or CD8+ T cells, or bulk PBMC T cells (not recorded which). The source of this sequence is a woman between 18 and 75 years old in good health.

The CDR3 loop reads CASGTANSGNTIYF. The sequence joins TRBV19 to TRBJ1-3; the TRBD1 assignment by TCRdb is unverifiable without DNA. The CDR3 numbers 14 residues from cysteine through phenylalanine. The protein alone is recorded here. Reading the germline V gene (reference sequence) gives CDR1 LNHDA and CDR2 SQIVND.